This TCR beta chain came from a study of T cell repertoires in cytomegalovirus infection. About the research overall: Recently described HLA-C-restricted plus well-studied HLA-B-restricted CMV epitopes were used.

Points from the study as a whole: Cumulative public TCR beta family frequency identified CMV carriers with the relevant HLA.

From the reads, TCRdb called clonotypes with MiXCR, one entry per CDR3 protein. The table has roughly 800,000 distinct CDR3 sequences, 29% seen once. In this sample, this clonotype turned up a few times. The antigen is undetermined. This clonotype originated in a human donor in good health (CMV status not recorded). Some clones in this sample may be carry-over from other donors' samples. The source was cultured CD8+ T cells from PBMCs, collected from culture after CMV antigen stimulation.

The CDR3 spells CASSSRDRQGTDTQYF. CDR3 coding DNA: TGTGCCAGCAGCTCTAGGGACAGGCAGGGCACAGATACGCAGTATTTT. The rearrangement uses TRBV6-2 or TRBV6-3 and TRBJ2-3; TRBD1 matches at 8 bases. CDR1 is MNHEY and CDR2 is SVGEGT in the germline V gene. The J segment lost 1 base and the V segment lost 6 bases, leaving 9 bases of the junction unmatched. This CDR3 region has 16 residues.